This T cell receptor (beta chain) was sequenced for a study of T cell repertoires in cytomegalovirus infection. TCRdb independently ran MiXCR on the reads; one entry per CDR3 protein. The data contain about 830,000 distinct CDR3 sequences, over 25% of them singletons. In this sample, this clonotype turned up once. Its matching antigen is unknown. Trimming took off 2 bases at V and 5 bases at J, with 15 bases between the two ends. The CDR3 length is 15 residues. Germline lookup yields CDR1 DFQATT and CDR2 SNEGSKA (reference sequence). The chain is built from TRBV20-1 and TRBJ2-2, with D perhaps TRBD1 (7 bases). The sequenced sample was cultured CD8+ T cells from PBMCs, obtained from culture after CMV antigen stimulation. This receptor was obtained from a human donor in good health (CMV status not recorded). Some clones in this sample may be carry-over from other donors' samples. The CDR3 reads CSARSPGGWTGELFF. CDR3 bases: TGCAGTGCTAGATCCCCAGGGGGGTGGACCGGGGAGCTGTTTTTT.